The TCR beta chain described here comes from a study of T cells after yellow fever vaccination. Study overall: The fractions with low cell numbers were processed using SMART-Seq v4 Ultra Low Input.

This clonotype was picked up a small number of times. Universal primer sites and UMIs were introduced during 5'RACE template-switching synthesis of TCR cDNA. TCRdb analysed the 5' RACE reads with MiXCR anew, one entry per CDR3 protein. The sample has approximately 300,000 distinct CDR3 sequences, approximately 12% seen once. CDR1 is MNHEY, CDR2 SVGEGT, per germline. CDR3 size: 16 residues. The V and J ends lost 6 bases and 5 bases, in that order; junction bases with no gene match: 15. The clonotype was recovered from a man aged 18 to 35 who received the YFV17D yellow fever vaccine. Source: CD4+ T cells sorted from PBMCs, taken 45 days after the yellow fever booster vaccination. J is TRBJ1-1 and V is TRBV6-2 or TRBV6-3, with 7 bases identical to TRBD1. CDR3 sequence: CASRSPTGIIGTEAFF. The CDR3 DNA sequence: TGTGCCAGCAGAAGCCCGACAGGGATAATAGGGACTGAAGCTTTCTTT.